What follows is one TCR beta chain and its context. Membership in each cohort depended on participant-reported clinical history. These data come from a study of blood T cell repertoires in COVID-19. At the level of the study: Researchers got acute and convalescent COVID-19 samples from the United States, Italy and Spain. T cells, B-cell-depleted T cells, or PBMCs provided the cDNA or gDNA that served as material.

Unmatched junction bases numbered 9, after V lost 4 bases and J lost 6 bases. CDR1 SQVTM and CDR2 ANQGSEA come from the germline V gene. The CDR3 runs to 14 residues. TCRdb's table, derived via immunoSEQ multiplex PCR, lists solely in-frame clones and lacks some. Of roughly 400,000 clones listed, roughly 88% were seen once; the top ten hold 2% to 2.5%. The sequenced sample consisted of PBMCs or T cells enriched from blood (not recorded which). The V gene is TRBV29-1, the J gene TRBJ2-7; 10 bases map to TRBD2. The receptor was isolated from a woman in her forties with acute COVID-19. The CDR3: CSVGITGTSAEQYF. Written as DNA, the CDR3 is TGCAGCGTTGGGATAACCGGGACTAGCGCCGAGCAGTACTTC.